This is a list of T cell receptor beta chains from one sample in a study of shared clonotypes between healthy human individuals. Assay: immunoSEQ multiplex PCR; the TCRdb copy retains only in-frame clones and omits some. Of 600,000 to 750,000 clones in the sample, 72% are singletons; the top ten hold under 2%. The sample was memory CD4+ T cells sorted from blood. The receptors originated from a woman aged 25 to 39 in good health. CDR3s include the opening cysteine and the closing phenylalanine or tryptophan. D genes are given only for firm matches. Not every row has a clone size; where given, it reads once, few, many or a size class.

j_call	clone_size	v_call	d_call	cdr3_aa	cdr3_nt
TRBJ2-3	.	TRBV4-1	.	CASSSGISTDTQYF	TGCGCCAGCAGTTCCGGGATTAGCACAGATACGCAGTATTTT
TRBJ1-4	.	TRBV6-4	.	CASSRDITNEKLFF	TGTGCCAGCAGCCGGGACATAACTAATGAAAAACTGTTTTTT
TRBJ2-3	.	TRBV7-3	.	CASRLGPSSTDTQYF	TGTGCCAGCCGCCTAGGGCCGTCGAGCACAGATACGCAGTATTTT
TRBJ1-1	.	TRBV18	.	CASSPKIAGEGTEAFF	TGTGCCAGCTCACCGAAAATAGCAGGGGAGGGAACTGAAGCTTTCTTT
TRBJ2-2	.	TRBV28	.	CASSLWTSTGELFF	TGTGCCAGCAGTTTATGGACCAGCACCGGGGAGCTGTTTTTT
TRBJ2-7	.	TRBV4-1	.	CASSHSWAAGHSDEQYF	TGCGCCAGCAGCCATAGTTGGGCCGCGGGACATAGCGACGAGCAGTACTTC
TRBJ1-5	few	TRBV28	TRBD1	CASSYPGQGSNQPQHF	TGTGCCAGCAGTTACCCGGGACAGGGTAGCAATCAGCCCCAGCATTTT
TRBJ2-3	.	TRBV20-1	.	CSAPGGGTQYF	TGCAGTGCTCCCGGAGGGGGTACGCAGTATTTT
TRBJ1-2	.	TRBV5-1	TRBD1	CASSLDRGNYGYTF	TGCGCCAGCAGCTTGGACAGGGGGAACTATGGCTACACCTTC
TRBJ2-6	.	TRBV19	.	CASTVDSGANVLTF	TGTGCCAGTACGGTGGACTCTGGGGCCAACGTCCTGACTTTC
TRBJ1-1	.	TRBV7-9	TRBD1	CASSMGQGLTEAFF	TGTGCCAGCAGCATGGGACAGGGTCTAACTGAAGCTTTCTTT
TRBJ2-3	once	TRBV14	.	CASSQKVGLARTDTQYF	TGTGCCAGCAGCCAAAAAGTGGGGCTAGCGCGCACAGATACGCAGTATTTT
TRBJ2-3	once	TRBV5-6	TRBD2	CASSLYSGGRDTQYF	TGTGCCAGCAGCTTGTATTCGGGAGGACGGGATACGCAGTATTTT
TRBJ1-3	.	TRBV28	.	CATPPSSGNTIYF	TGTGCCACCCCCCCTAGTTCTGGAAACACCATATATTTT
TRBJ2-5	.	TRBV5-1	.	CASSLDDRQETQYF	TGCGCCAGCAGCTTGGACGACAGACAAGAGACCCAGTACTTC
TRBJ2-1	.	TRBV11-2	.	CASSSIARGQFF	TGTGCCAGCAGCTCAATAGCGAGGGGGCAGTTCTTC
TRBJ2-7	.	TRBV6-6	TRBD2	CATDSGTSESYEQYF	TGTGCCACAGATTCCGGGACTAGCGAGTCCTACGAGCAGTACTTC
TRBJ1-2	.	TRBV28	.	CASSLTAYYGYTF	TGTGCCAGCAGTTTAACAGCGTACTATGGCTACACCTTC
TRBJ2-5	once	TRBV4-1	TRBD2	CASSQDPRLASETQYF	TGCGCCAGCAGCCAAGATCCCCGACTAGCGTCGGAGACCCAGTACTTC
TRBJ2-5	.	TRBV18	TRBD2	CASSPQREGETQYF	TGTGCCAGCTCACCGCAGCGGGAGGGGGAGACCCAGTACTTC
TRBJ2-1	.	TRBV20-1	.	CSARSDNEQFF	TGCAGTGCTAGAAGTGACAATGAGCAGTTCTTC
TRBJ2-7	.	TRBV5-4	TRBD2	CASSSGLAGGQYEQYF	TGTGCCAGCAGCTCGGGACTAGCGGGAGGTCAATACGAGCAGTACTTC
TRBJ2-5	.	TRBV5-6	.	CASSLFGETQYF	TGTGCCAGCAGCTTATTCGGGGAGACCCAGTACTTC
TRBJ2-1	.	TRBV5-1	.	CASSLGQTPLNEQFF	TGCGCCAGCAGCTTGGGACAGACCCCCTTGAATGAGCAGTTCTTC